This TCR beta chain comes out of a study of shared clonotypes between healthy human individuals. Profiling relied on immunoSEQ multiplex PCR, and the TCRdb table lists in-frame clones only, not all of them. The sample consists of about 490,000 clones, approximately 80% of them appearing once. Trimming stripped 3 bases from V and 7 bases from J, with 16 bases between. Germline values: CDR1 SGHRS, CDR2 YFSETQ. The CDR3 sequence is 15 residues long. The chain is built from TRBV5-1 and TRBJ2-2, with D hard to call. The sequenced sample consisted of PBMCs. This sequence was found in a woman aged 40 to 50 in good health. Some clones in this sample may be carry-over from other donors' samples. The CDR3 region is CASSSRTGLGGELFF. The CDR3 DNA is TGCGCCAGCAGCTCCAGGACGGGCCTCGGCGGGGAGCTGTTTTTT.